The entry below describes one TCR beta chain. Its specificity is not known. Treatment of the sample: approximately 18 received Ad26.COV2.S at low or high dose, single or two shots; about 5 received placebo; per-sample allocation not given. Sampling took place 63 days after the first vaccine or placebo injection. The data belong to a study of Ad26.COV2.S vaccination and SARS-CoV-2 variants. Across the study: Once, or twice with 56 days between doses, Ad26.COV2.S was given intramuscularly.

Method: immunoSEQ multiplex PCR; TCRdb's copy keeps in-frame clones and lacks some. The sample shows about 350,000 clones, roughly 84% of them seen only once. The CDR3 is 18 residues long. Germline CDR1 and CDR2: LGHNA and YSLEER. V shed 4 bases and J 1 base; nucleotides not matched to a gene: 11. Study-level points and caveats: It was vaccine recipients, not placebo recipients, who had the higher spike-specific TCR breadth. Total T cell responses may have been underestimated by the TCR breadth and depth analyses. Whether participants received vaccine or placebo, their non-spike TCR breadth was similar.

The TCR was taken from a person between 18 and 65 years old who received the Ad26.COV2.S COVID-19 vaccine or a placebo. The source material was peripheral blood, sampled in a trial of Ad26.COV2.S vaccine versus placebo. The chain uses TRBV4-3 and TRBJ2-7; 12 bases align to TRBD2. CDR3 residues: CASSPTSGRNGLSYEQYF. The CDR3 bases are TGCGCCAGCAGCCCGACTAGCGGGAGAAATGGTTTGTCCTACGAGCAGTACTTC.